This TCR beta chain is from a study of cytomegalovirus exposure and HLA in healthy donors. Findings and caveats of the study: As was reported, the classifier diagnosed cytomegalovirus status with high specificity and sensitivity.

About this clone itself: Its cognate antigen is unknown.

It was with 60 Vbeta and 13 Jbeta primers that the PCR ran. This table comes from immunoSEQ multiplex PCR, and its TCRdb copy is limited to in-frame clones, with some not included. The repertoire holds 100,000 to 150,000 clones, approximately 74% seen once, with approximately 7% in the top ten. This sequence originates from a male donor in good health and CMV-seronegative. Sequenced: PBMCs.

The DNA of the CDR3 is TGTGCCAGCACCGCCGGGACAGTCTCCTACGAGCAGTACTTC. This encodes CASTAGTVSYEQYF. The chain is built from TRBV6-1 and TRBJ2-7, with 7 bases fitting TRBD1. The trim removed 7 bases at V and 0 bases at J, leaving 6 bases unmatched. Germline V gene sequence: CDR1 MNHNS, CDR2 SASEGT. The CDR3 has 14 residues.